One sample yielded the 19 T cell receptor beta chains listed below, sequenced in a study of beta chain features in type 1 diabetes. Study results and limitations: Moderate but significant shortening of TCRB CDR3s was recorded in all four CD4+ subsets from Type 1 diabetes patients.

For these receptors, no antigen is known. TCRB transcripts that were expressed got sequenced, as all of the isolated RNA had been reverse transcribed. Repertoires were generated with immunoSEQ multiplex PCR, while TCRdb's copy carries only in-frame clones and drops some. Of 640,000 or so clones in the sample, 13% are singletons; the top ten hold less than 0.025%. The sequencing sample was made of naive CD4+ T cells from blood. The receptors originated from a man aged 18-30 years with type 1 diabetes.

There are a few counts of this clone. The gene calls are TRBV9 and TRBJ1-6; D unresolved. Germline loops: CDR1 SGDLS, CDR2 YYNGEE. The CDR3 totals 14 residues. V was clipped by 0 bases and J by 7 bases, with 8 bases between them. CDR3: CASSVEVENSPLHF. The CDR3 region has the DNA TGTGCCAGCAGCGTAGAGGTAGAGAATTCACCCCTCCACTTT.

A few counts support this clone. V usage is TRBV25-1 and J usage is TRBJ1-1, with D perhaps TRBD1 (6 bases). In germline, CDR1 is MGHDK, CDR2 SYGVNS. CDR3 length: 13 residues. Trimming removed 8 bases from V and 6 bases from J, with 16 bases in between. The CDR3 nucleotides read TGTGCCAGCCCCTCAGGGGAGGTACCTGAAGCTTTCTTT. Translated, it gives CASPSGEVPEAFF.

This sequence joins TRBV27 and TRBJ2-2; 8 positions agree with TRBD1. Germline V gives CDR1 MNHEY, CDR2 SMNVEV (reference sequence). The CDR3 spans 15 residues. Trimming removed 5 bases from V and 2 bases from J; junction bases left unmatched: 4. The CDR3: CASSPGTGNTGELFF. DNA of the CDR3: TGTGCCAGCAGTCCCGGGACAGGCAACACCGGGGAGCTGTTTTTT.

The J gene is TRBJ2-1, the V gene TRBV14, with 7 bases lining up with TRBD2. Germline-derived CDR1 and CDR2 are SGHDN and FVKESK. The CDR3 consists of 15 residues. The J segment lost 7 bases and the V segment lost 1 base, leaving 7 bases of the junction unmatched. In nucleotides, the CDR3 is TGTGCCAGCAGCCAAGGAGGGACTACTACAAATGAGCAGTTCTTC. It translates to CASSQGGTTTNEQFF. Combining the CDR3 with reference TRBV14 and TRBJ2-1 gives the whole variable domain EAGVTQFPSHSVIEKGQTVTLRCDPISGHDNLYWYRRVMGKEIKFLLHFVKESKQDESGMPNNRFLAERTGGTYSTLKVQPAELEDSGVYFCASSQGGTTTNEQFFGPGTRLTVL.

The chain carries TRBV28 and TRBJ2-2; no clear D. The CDR3 is 13 residues long. Trimming left V 3 bases short and J 14 bases short, with 16 bases between. Looked up from germline, CDR1 is MDHEN and CDR2 is SYDVKM. The CDR3 protein is CASSFAVVFELFF. In DNA form, the CDR3 reads TGTGCCAGCAGTTTTGCGGTCGTCTTTGAACTGTTTTTT.

This clone has only a few counts. The V call is TRBV27, the J call TRBJ1-4; D not certain. CDR1 is MNHEY, CDR2 SMNVEV, per germline (reference sequence). Trimming shortened V by 0 bases and J by 4 bases, and 9 bases separated the two germline ends. The CDR3 covers 15 residues. In DNA, the CDR3 is TGTGCCAGCAGTTTATCCGTCCGTAATAATGAAAAACTGTTTTTT. The encoded protein is CASSLSVRNNEKLFF.

This clone was counted a few times. The chain couples TRBV18 to TRBJ2-7, with 10 bases matching TRBD1. The germline gives CDR1 KGHSH, CDR2 LQKENI. This CDR3 region has 15 residues. The V gene end was trimmed by 4 bases and the J gene end by 5 bases; junction bases not matched to a gene: 8. The CDR3 DNA follows: TGTGCCAGCTCACTCCCCGGGACAGGGGCTGACGAGCAGTACTTC. Its protein product is CASSLPGTGADEQYF.

This clone was picked up a small number of times. The gene calls are TRBV10-3 and TRBJ1-1, with TRBD1 as a possible D gene (6 bases). CDR1 and CDR2 (germline): ENHRY, SYGVKD. The CDR3 has 12 residues. Trimming shortened V by 9 bases and J by 1 base, and 9 bases separated the two germline ends. CDR3 in DNA: TGTGCCATACAGGGCCCGAACACTGAAGCTTTCTTT. Residues: CAIQGPNTEAFF.

There are a few counts of this clone. The rearrangement links TRBV28 to TRBJ2-6; the D gene is possibly TRBD1 (6 bases). V was trimmed by 1 base and J by 2 bases, leaving 6 bases between them. The CDR3 spans 15 residues. Per germline, CDR1 MDHEN and CDR2 SYDVKM. The CDR3 protein is CASSLYRAGANVLTF. Here the CDR3 DNA reads TGTGCCAGCAGTTTATACAGGGCTGGGGCCAACGTCCTGACTTTC.

The V gene is TRBV5-1, the J gene TRBJ2-7; 9 bases agree with TRBD1. CDR1 is SGHRS and CDR2 is YFSETQ in the germline V gene. The CDR3 contains 16 residues. With 3 bases clipped from V and 0 bases from J, the junction kept 7 bases outside the gene matches. The CDR3 spells CASSSHRDRVSYEQYF. As DNA, the CDR3 is TGCGCCAGCAGCTCCCACCGGGACAGGGTCTCCTACGAGCAGTACTTC.

For the CDR3, the DNA is TGTGCTAGTGGTTTGGTGGTGGACAGGGTCCCTGAAGCTTTCTTT. This translates into CASGLVVDRVPEAFF. The V gene is TRBV12-5, the J gene TRBJ1-1, with 8 nucleotides matching TRBD1. The CDR3 sequence is 15 residues long. The J segment lost 6 bases and the V segment lost 0 bases, leaving 6 bases of the junction unmatched. CDR1 is LGHNT and CDR2 is FRNRAP in the germline V gene.

In this sample, this clone turned up a few times. V gene TRBV7-9 combines with J gene TRBJ1-2; no firm D call. The germline CDR1 and CDR2 sequences are SEHNR and FQNEAQ (reference sequence). The CDR3 loop spans 14 amino acids. Deletions cut 5 bases from V and 4 bases from J, with 14 bases between. The CDR3 coding sequence is TGTGCCAGCAGCACCTCCCTAGCAGTCTATGGCTACACCTTC. Its protein is CASSTSLAVYGYTF.

This clone has more than one count but fewer than ten. The CDR3 DNA is TGTGCCAGCAGCCCGCAGGGGTTCTACGAGCAGTACTTC. This gives the protein CASSPQGFYEQYF. This sequence joins TRBV5-6 and TRBJ2-7; D perhaps matches TRBD1 (6 bases). Germline V CDR1 and CDR2: SGHDT, YYEEEE. Between the trimmed V and J ends, which lost 4 bases and 3 bases, there was a span of 11 bases. The CDR3 is 13 amino acids.

In its sample, this clone was seen a few times. The CDR3 bases are TGTGCCATCAGGGGCGGGACAGCCGCCTACGAGCAGTACTTC. This encodes CAIRGGTAAYEQYF. The chain has TRBV10-3 and TRBJ2-7, with D maybe TRBD1 (7 bases). The CDR3 spans 14 residues. Germline loops: CDR1 ENHRY, CDR2 SYGVKD. The ends were cut back, 6 bases at V and 2 bases at J, with 14 bases in the middle.

The sample holds a few counts of this clone. The CDR3 region is CASSPRPGGAGADTQYF. The DNA of the CDR3 is TGTGCCAGCTCACCAAGGCCAGGGGGCGCCGGGGCAGATACGCAGTATTTT. The chain uses TRBV18 and TRBJ2-3; 8 bases align to TRBD1. In germline, CDR1 is KGHSH, CDR2 LQKENI. This CDR3 comprises 17 residues. Trimming removed 2 bases from V and 4 bases from J; junction bases left unmatched: 11.

The CDR3, as DNA: TGTGCCAGCAGCCCTCGGGTCCCGGGGTCCAATGAGCAGTTCTTC. Its protein product is CASSPRVPGSNEQFF. The chain employs TRBV11-1 and TRBJ2-1, with D tentatively TRBD2 (5 bases). This CDR3 is built from 15 residues. The germline V and J ends were trimmed by 5 bases and 6 bases, with 17 bases remaining between them. Per germline, CDR1 SGHAT and CDR2 FQDESV (reference sequence).

This clone was seen a few times. The V gene is TRBV6-5, the J gene TRBJ1-1; D gene uncertain. The ends were cut back, 5 bases at V and 0 bases at J, with 10 bases in the middle. Germline V gives CDR1 MNHEY, CDR2 SVGAGI. The CDR3 has 14 residues. The CDR3, as DNA: TGTGCCAGCAGTGCCGCATCCATGAACACTGAAGCTTTCTTT. Protein: CASSAASMNTEAFF.

The chain has TRBV25-1 and TRBJ2-6, with TRBD2 as a possible D gene (5 bases). Germline CDR1 MGHDK, CDR2 SYGVNS. This CDR3 has 17 amino acids. Trimming left V 2 bases short and J 0 bases short, with 11 bases between. The CDR3, as DNA: TGTGCCAGCAGTGAAACCAGTGGGAGCTCTGGGGCCAACGTCCTGACTTTC. This codes for CASSETSGSSGANVLTF.

The genes are TRBV5-4 and TRBJ2-5; possibly TRBD1 or TRBD2 for D (5 bases each). Trimming removed 1 base at V and 4 bases at J, with 11 bases between. CDR1 is SGHNT and CDR2 is YYREEE in the germline V gene (reference sequence). The CDR3 has 14 residues. CDR3 nucleotide sequence: TGTGCCAGCAGCTTGTGGGGGATGGGAGAGACCCAGTACTTC. Translated, it gives CASSLWGMGETQYF.